Listed below are T cell receptor beta chains from one sample, sequenced in a study of T cells after yellow fever vaccination. In TCRdb, the 5' RACE reads were re-called with MiXCR into one record per CDR3 protein. The table has over 300,000 distinct CDR3 sequences, around 3.9% seen once. The sequencing used PBMCs, collected on the day of the yellow fever booster vaccination. These receptors all stem from a man between 18 and 35 years old who received the YFV17D yellow fever vaccine. CDR3s include the opening cysteine and the closing phenylalanine or tryptophan. D genes are given only for firm matches. Where a row states a size, it is once, few, many or the class of an expanded clone; other rows omit it.

>TRBV7-6|TRBD1|NA|TRBJ2-3
CASSLAAGGPDTQYF
TGTGCCAGCAGCTTAGCCGCAGGGGGTCCAGATACGCAGTATTTT
>TRBV7-9|NA|many|TRBJ1-6
CASSLGSGGPGSPLHF
TGTGCCAGCAGCTTAGGTAGTGGAGGGCCGGGTTCACCCCTCCACTTT
>TRBV6-5|NA|many|TRBJ2-7
CASSYSLRAYYEQYF
TGTGCCAGCAGTTACTCCCTCCGGGCTTACTACGAGCAGTACTTC
>TRBV5-6|NA|few|TRBJ1-5
CASSSVGWMGKPQHF
TGTGCCAGCAGCTCGGTGGGGTGGATGGGAAAGCCCCAGCATTTT
>TRBV19|NA|many|TRBJ2-1
CASSIGGGVNEQFF
TGTGCCAGTAGTATAGGGGGCGGGGTCAATGAGCAGTTCTTC
>TRBV29-1|TRBD1|few|TRBJ2-2
CSSQTGLTGELFF
TGCAGCTCCCAGACAGGGCTCACCGGGGAGCTGTTTTTT
>TRBV3-1|NA|many|TRBJ1-1
CASGRKLNTEAFF
TGTGCCAGCGGCAGGAAACTGAACACTGAAGCTTTCTTT
>TRBV3-1|TRBD2|few|TRBJ2-3
CASSSGLASITDTQYF
TGTGCCAGCAGCTCGGGACTAGCGTCGATCACAGATACGCAGTATTTT
>TRBV6-2/TRBV6-3|NA|few|TRBJ1-5
CASRPDRGWQPQHF
TGTGCCAGCAGGCCAGACAGAGGGTGGCAGCCCCAGCATTTT
>TRBV7-2|NA|NA|TRBJ2-3
CASSSRWGADTQYF
TGTGCCAGCAGCTCGAGGTGGGGGGCAGATACGCAGTATTTT
>TRBV6-6|NA|many|TRBJ1-1
CACSSLGTLGAFF
TGTGCCTGTTCGTCACTTGGGACCTTGGGCGCTTTCTTT
>TRBV5-1|NA|NA|TRBJ2-3
CASSRDGSGSDTQYF
TGCGCCAGCAGCCGTGACGGCTCCGGGTCAGATACGCAGTATTTT
>TRBV11-2|NA|NA|TRBJ2-5
CASSLGSRGRRQETQYF
TGTGCCAGCAGCTTAGGCTCCAGGGGGAGGCGACAAGAGACCCAGTACTTC
>TRBV12-3/TRBV12-4|NA|few|TRBJ1-3
CASSMRGGGGSGNTIYF
TGTGCCAGCAGCATGCGCGGGGGAGGAGGCTCTGGAAACACCATATATTTT
>TRBV7-3|NA|few|TRBJ2-4
CASSTQGSNIQYF
TGTGCCAGCAGCACACAGGGTTCAAACATTCAGTACTTC
>TRBV18|NA|NA|TRBJ1-2
CASSPLPENYGYTF
TGTGCCAGCTCACCACTACCTGAAAACTATGGCTACACCTTC
>TRBV5-1|NA|NA|TRBJ2-7
CASSLLSQVREQYF
TGCGCCAGCAGCTTGCTGTCCCAAGTCCGCGAGCAGTACTTC
>TRBV4-3|NA|many|TRBJ2-1
CASSQERGVGLVQFF
TGCGCCAGCAGCCAAGAGAGGGGGGTTGGTTTAGTGCAGTTCTTC
>TRBV2|NA|many|TRBJ1-1
CASSRNAGGKAFF
TGTGCCAGCAGTAGGAACGCAGGAGGGAAAGCTTTCTTT
>TRBV4-1|TRBD1|many|TRBJ2-7
CASSPPGTGNYEQYF
TGCGCCAGCAGCCCTCCCGGGACAGGGAACTACGAGCAGTACTTC
>TRBV5-1|NA|many|TRBJ1-1
CASSWDPQQTEAFF
TGCGCCAGCAGCTGGGACCCCCAACAAACTGAAGCTTTCTTT
>TRBV12-3/TRBV12-4|TRBD2|many|TRBJ2-5
CASTLAGGKETQYF
TGTGCCAGCACCCTAGCGGGGGGAAAAGAGACCCAGTACTTC
>TRBV29-1|TRBD1|NA|TRBJ2-1
CSVEEGTASSYNEQFF
TGCAGCGTTGAAGAGGGGACAGCGAGCTCCTACAATGAGCAGTTCTTC
>TRBV19|NA|few|TRBJ2-5
CASSAQTGLLETQYF
TGTGCCAGTAGTGCACAGACAGGTCTACTTGAGACCCAGTACTTC
>TRBV28|NA|few|TRBJ2-1
CASRPDSNEQFF
TGTGCCAGCAGACCCGACAGTAATGAGCAGTTCTTC
>TRBV12-3/TRBV12-4|TRBD1|many|TRBJ1-1
CASDRGSNTEAFF
TGTGCCAGCGACAGGGGGTCAAACACTGAAGCTTTCTTT
>TRBV25-1|TRBD2|NA|TRBJ2-1
CASRVSGGAYNEQFF
TGTGCCAGCAGAGTTAGCGGGGGGGCCTACAATGAGCAGTTCTTC
>TRBV27|NA|few|TRBJ2-3
CASSLRTSNPPDTQYF
TGTGCCAGCAGTCTCCGGACCTCAAATCCCCCAGATACGCAGTATTTT
>TRBV20-1|NA|many|TRBJ1-2
CSARGYKGYGYTF
TGCAGTGCTAGGGGATATAAGGGCTATGGCTACACCTTC
>TRBV5-4|NA|NA|TRBJ1-6
CASSLLHAPLHF
TGTGCCAGCAGCTTGCTCCACGCACCCCTCCACTTT
>TRBV5-1|NA|many|TRBJ1-2
CASSQGPADGYTF
TGCGCCAGCAGTCAGGGGCCGGCGGATGGCTACACCTTC
>TRBV3-1|NA|many|TRBJ2-2
CASSQGPGELFF
TGTGCCAGCAGCCAAGGGCCCGGGGAGCTGTTTTTT
>TRBV4-3|NA|few|TRBJ2-2
CASSQGLPNTGELFF
TGCGCCAGCAGCCAGGGTCTTCCGAACACCGGGGAGCTGTTTTTT
>TRBV2|NA|NA|TRBJ1-5
CASSRLGEVGQPQHF
TGTGCCAGCAGTCGTCTAGGGGAGGTGGGTCAGCCCCAGCATTTT
>TRBV29-1|NA|many|TRBJ1-1
CSVETRDTEAFF
TGCAGCGTTGAAACCCGGGACACTGAAGCTTTCTTT
>TRBV11-1|NA|few|TRBJ2-7
CAIRRRGDSYEQYF
TGTGCCATACGGCGGAGGGGAGACTCCTACGAGCAGTACTTC
>TRBV10-3|NA|many|TRBJ2-5
CAISEREDRTQETQYF
TGTGCCATCAGTGAGAGGGAAGACAGGACCCAAGAGACCCAGTACTTC
>TRBV21-1|NA|NA|TRBJ1-2
CASSSRGRLYGYTF
TGTGCCAGCAGCTCCAGGGGACGCCTGTATGGCTACACCTTC
>TRBV27|TRBD2|NA|TRBJ2-5
CASSWVGAGGVETQYF
TGTGCCAGCAGTTGGGTTGGAGCGGGGGGTGTCGAGACCCAGTACTTC
>TRBV11-2|NA|many|TRBJ2-1
CASSLSDSTYNEQFF
TGTGCCAGCAGCTTAAGTGACAGCACATACAATGAGCAGTTCTTC
>TRBV4-1|NA|NA|TRBJ2-3
CASSRGLLEFGTQYF
TGCGCCAGCAGCCGAGGACTCCTAGAGTTTGGTACGCAGTATTTT
>TRBV12-3/TRBV12-4|NA|many|TRBJ1-1
CASSRTGYGTEAFF
TGTGCCAGCAGTCGTACAGGGTATGGCACTGAAGCTTTCTTT
>TRBV14|NA|many|TRBJ2-1
CASSQEAAEFF
TGTGCCAGCAGCCAAGAAGCGGCCGAGTTCTTC
>TRBV4-3|TRBD2|few|TRBJ2-1
CASSQNLAGGSWEQFF
TGCGCCAGCAGCCAGAACCTAGCGGGGGGTTCTTGGGAGCAGTTCTTC
>TRBV7-9|NA|many|TRBJ2-1
CASSFSSSYNEQFF
TGTGCCAGCAGCTTCTCCAGTTCATACAATGAGCAGTTCTTC
>TRBV7-9|NA|many|TRBJ1-1
CASSSLPSMNTEAFF
TGTGCCAGCAGCTCCCTTCCGTCAATGAACACTGAAGCTTTCTTT
>TRBV3-1|NA|many|TRBJ2-7
CASSQDLYPAREQYF
TGTGCCAGCAGCCAAGATCTTTACCCAGCCCGCGAGCAGTACTTC
>TRBV5-1|NA|many|TRBJ2-6
CASSVGGATGANVLTF
TGCGCCAGCAGCGTTGGGGGCGCAACTGGGGCCAACGTCCTGACTTTC
>TRBV7-9|NA|many|TRBJ1-5
CASSSADHSNQPQHF
TGTGCCAGCAGCTCTGCAGACCATAGCAATCAGCCCCAGCATTTT
>TRBV4-1|NA|many|TRBJ1-1
CASSPLATPTEAFF
TGCGCCAGCAGCCCCCTGGCGACGCCCACTGAAGCTTTCTTT